Detailed here is one T cell receptor (beta chain). TCR sequencing used cDNA made by reverse transcription of extracted RNA. Some clones are missing from TCRdb's copy, which holds only in-frame ones; the method was immunoSEQ multiplex PCR. The table shows about 130,000 clones, with approximately 58% occurring only once. Germline loops: CDR1 SGDLS, CDR2 YYNGEE. V was trimmed by 3 bases and J by 3 bases, leaving 7 bases between them. The CDR3 totals 13 residues. The sample originates from a study of CD8+ T cells in alopecia areata. This chain uses TRBV9 with TRBJ2-1; no clear D. The sequence derives from a human donor with alopecia areata. The sample here was CD4+ T cells sorted from blood, taken at week 0. CDR3 DNA: TGTGCCAGCAGCGGACCCAGCTACAATGAGCAGTTCTTC. Its translation is CASSGPSYNEQFF.